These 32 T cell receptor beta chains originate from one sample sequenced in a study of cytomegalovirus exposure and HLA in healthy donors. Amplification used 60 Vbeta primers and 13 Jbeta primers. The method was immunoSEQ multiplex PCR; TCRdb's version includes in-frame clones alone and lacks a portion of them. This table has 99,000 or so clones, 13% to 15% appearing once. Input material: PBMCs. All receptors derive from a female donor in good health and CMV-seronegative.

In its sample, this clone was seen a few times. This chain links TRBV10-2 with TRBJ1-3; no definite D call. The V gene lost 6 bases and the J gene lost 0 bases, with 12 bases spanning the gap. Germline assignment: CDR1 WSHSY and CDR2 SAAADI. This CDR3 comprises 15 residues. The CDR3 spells CASSLQVYSGNTIYF. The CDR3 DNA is TGCGCCAGCAGCCTTCAGGTTTACTCTGGAAACACCATATATTTT.

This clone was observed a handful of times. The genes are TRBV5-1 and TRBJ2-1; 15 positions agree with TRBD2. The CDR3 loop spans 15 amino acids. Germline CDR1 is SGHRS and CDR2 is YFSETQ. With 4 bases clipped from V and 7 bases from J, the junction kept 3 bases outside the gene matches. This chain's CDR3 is CASSPGTSGGNEQFF. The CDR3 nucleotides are TGCGCCAGCAGCCCAGGGACTAGCGGGGGGAATGAGCAGTTCTTC.

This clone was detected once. The CDR3 DNA reads TGTGCCAGCAGTTACGGACAGGTGACTACCCAAGAGACCCAGTACTTC. As protein: CASSYGQVTTQETQYF. The chain joins TRBV6-5 to TRBJ2-5, with 7 bases matching TRBD1. CDR3 length: 16 residues. Per the germline V gene, CDR1 is MNHEY and CDR2 is SVGAGI. The V and J ends lost 2 bases and 1 base, in that order; junction bases with no gene match: 7.

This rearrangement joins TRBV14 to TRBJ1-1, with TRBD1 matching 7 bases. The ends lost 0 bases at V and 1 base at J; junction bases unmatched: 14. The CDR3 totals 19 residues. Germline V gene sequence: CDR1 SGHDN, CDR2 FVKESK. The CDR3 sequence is CASSQDIRQGRGGNTEAFF. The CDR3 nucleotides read TGTGCCAGCAGCCAAGATATAAGACAGGGCAGGGGCGGGAACACTGAAGCTTTCTTT.

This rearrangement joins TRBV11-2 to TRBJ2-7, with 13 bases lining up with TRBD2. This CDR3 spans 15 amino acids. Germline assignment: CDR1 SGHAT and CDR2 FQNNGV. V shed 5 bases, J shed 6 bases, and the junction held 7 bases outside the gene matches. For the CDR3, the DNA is TGTGCCAGCAGCGTAAGGACTAGCGGGAGTGGCGAGCAGTACTTC. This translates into CASSVRTSGSGEQYF.

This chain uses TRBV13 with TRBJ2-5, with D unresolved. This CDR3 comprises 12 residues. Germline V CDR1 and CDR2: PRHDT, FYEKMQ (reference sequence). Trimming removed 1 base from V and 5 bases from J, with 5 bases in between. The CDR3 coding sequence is TGTGCCAGCAGCTTAGCTTCGGAGACCCAGTACTTC. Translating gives CASSLASETQYF.

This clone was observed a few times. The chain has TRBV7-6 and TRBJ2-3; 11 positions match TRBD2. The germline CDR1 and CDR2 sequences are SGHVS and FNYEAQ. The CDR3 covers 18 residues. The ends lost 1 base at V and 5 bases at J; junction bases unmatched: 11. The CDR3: CASSLEEVSGGAQDTQYF. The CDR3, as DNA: TGTGCCAGCAGCTTAGAGGAGGTTAGCGGGGGGGCCCAAGATACGCAGTATTTT.

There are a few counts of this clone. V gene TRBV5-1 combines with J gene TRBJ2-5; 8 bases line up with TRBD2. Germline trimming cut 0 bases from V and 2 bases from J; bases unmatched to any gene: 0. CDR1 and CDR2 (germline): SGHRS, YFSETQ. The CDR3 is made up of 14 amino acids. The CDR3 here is CASSLGLAQETQYF. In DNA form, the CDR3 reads TGCGCCAGCAGCTTGGGACTAGCGCAAGAGACCCAGTACTTC.

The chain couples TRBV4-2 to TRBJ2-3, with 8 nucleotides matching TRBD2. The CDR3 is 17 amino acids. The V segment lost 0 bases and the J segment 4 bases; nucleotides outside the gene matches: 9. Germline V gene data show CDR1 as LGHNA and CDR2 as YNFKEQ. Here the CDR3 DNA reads TGTGCCAGCAGCCAAGAACCGGCGGGAGGAGGGGCAGATACGCAGTATTTT. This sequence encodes CASSQEPAGGGADTQYF.

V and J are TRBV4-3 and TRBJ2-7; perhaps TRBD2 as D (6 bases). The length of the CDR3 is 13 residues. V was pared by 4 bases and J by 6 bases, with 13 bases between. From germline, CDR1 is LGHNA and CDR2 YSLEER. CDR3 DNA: TGCGCCAGCAGCCCAGGGCCGGAGGGCGAGCAGTACTTC. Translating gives CASSPGPEGEQYF.

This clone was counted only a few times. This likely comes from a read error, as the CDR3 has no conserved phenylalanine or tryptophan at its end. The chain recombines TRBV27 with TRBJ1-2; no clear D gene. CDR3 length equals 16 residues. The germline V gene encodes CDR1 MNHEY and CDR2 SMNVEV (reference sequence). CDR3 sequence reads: CDSSPGQGWVDYGYTL. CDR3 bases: TGTGACAGCAGTCCGGGCCAAGGATGGGTAGACTATGGCTACACCTTA.

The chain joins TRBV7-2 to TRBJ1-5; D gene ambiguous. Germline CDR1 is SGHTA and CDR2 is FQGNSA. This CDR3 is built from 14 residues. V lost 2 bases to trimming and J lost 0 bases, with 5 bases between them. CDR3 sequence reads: CASSLTSSNQPQHF. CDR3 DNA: TGTGCCAGCAGCTTAACTTCTAGCAATCAGCCCCAGCATTTT.

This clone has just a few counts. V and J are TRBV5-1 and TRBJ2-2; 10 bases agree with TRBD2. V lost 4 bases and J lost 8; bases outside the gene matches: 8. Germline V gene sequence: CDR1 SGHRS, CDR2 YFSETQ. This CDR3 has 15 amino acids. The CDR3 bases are TGCGCCAGCAGCCAGCCGGGACTAGCGATGGGGGAGCTGTTTTTT. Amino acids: CASSQPGLAMGELFF.

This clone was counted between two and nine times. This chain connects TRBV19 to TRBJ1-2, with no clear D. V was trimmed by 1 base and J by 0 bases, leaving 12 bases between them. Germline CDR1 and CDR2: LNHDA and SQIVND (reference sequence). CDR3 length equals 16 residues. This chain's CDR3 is CASSIVRISANYGYTF. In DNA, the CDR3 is TGTGCCAGTAGTATAGTTCGGATAAGCGCTAACTATGGCTACACCTTC.

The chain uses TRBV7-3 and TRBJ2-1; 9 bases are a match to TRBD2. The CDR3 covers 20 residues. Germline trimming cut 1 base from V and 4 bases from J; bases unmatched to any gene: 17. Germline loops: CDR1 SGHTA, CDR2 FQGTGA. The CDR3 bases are TGTGCCAGCAGCTTAATGGGCCCGGTCTTTGGCGGGGGGGTTTACAATGAGCAGTTCTTC. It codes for CASSLMGPVFGGGVYNEQFF.

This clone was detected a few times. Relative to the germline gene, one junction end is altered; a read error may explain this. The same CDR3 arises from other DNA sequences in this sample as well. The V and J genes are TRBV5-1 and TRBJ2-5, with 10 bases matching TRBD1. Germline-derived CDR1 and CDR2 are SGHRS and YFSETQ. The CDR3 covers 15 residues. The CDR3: CASSRGQGYQETQYF. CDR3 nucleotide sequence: TGCGCTAGCAGCAGGGGACAGGGGTACCAAGAGACCCAGTACTTC.

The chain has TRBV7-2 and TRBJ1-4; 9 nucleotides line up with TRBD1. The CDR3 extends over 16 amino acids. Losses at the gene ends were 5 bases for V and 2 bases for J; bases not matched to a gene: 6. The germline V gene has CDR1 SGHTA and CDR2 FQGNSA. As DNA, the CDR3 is TGTGCCAGCAGCACACGACAGGGGGGGACTAATGAAAAACTGTTTTTT. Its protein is CASSTRQGGTNEKLFF. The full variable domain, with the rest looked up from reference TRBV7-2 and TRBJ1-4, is GAGVSQSPSNKVTEKGKDVELRCDPISGHTALYWYRQSLGQGLEFLIYFQGNSAPDKSGLPSDRFSAERTGGSVSTLTIQRTQQEDSAVYLCASSTRQGGTNEKLFFGSGTQLSVL.

In DNA form, the CDR3 reads TGTGCCAGCAGTGTCGACAGGGCCGGCAATTCACCCCTCCACTTT. Its protein product is CASSVDRAGNSPLHF. This chain joins TRBV6-1 and TRBJ1-6; 7 bases line up with TRBD1. The V and J ends lost 4 bases and 7 bases, in that order; junction bases with no gene match: 7. This CDR3 contains 15 residues. The germline gives CDR1 MNHNS, CDR2 SASEGT.

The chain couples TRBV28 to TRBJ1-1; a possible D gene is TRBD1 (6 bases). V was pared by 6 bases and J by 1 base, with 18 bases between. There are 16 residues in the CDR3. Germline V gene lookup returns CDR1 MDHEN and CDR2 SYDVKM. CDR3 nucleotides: TGTGCCAGCAGGGGGGGGGCGGGACTCGGGAACACTGAAGCTTTCTTT. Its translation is CASRGGAGLGNTEAFF. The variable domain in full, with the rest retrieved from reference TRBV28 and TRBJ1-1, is DVKVTQSSRYLVKRTGEKVFLECVQDMDHENMFWYRQDPGLGLRLIYFSYDVKMKEKGDIPEGYSVSREKKERFSLILESASTNQTSMYLCASRGGAGLGNTEAFFGQGTRLTVV.

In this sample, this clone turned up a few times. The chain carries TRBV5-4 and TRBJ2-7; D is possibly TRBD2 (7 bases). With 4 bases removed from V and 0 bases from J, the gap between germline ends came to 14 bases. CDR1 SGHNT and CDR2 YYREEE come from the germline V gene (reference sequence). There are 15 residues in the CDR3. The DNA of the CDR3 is TGTGCCAGCAGCCCGGGGGGCGGAAGCTCCTACGAGCAGTACTTC. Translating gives CASSPGGGSSYEQYF.

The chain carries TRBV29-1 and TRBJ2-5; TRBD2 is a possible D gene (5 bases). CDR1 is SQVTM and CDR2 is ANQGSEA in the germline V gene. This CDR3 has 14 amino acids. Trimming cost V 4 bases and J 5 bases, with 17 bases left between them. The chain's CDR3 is CSVGRTGNRETQYF. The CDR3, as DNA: TGCAGCGTTGGTCGAACCGGGAATAGGGAGACCCAGTACTTC.

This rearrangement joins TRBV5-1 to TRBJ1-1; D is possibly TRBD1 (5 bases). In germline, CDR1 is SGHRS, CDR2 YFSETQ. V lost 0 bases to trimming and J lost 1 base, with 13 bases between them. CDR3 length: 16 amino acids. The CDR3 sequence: CASSLGREGRNTEAFF. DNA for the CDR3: TGCGCCAGCAGCTTGGGCAGGGAGGGTAGGAACACTGAAGCTTTCTTT.

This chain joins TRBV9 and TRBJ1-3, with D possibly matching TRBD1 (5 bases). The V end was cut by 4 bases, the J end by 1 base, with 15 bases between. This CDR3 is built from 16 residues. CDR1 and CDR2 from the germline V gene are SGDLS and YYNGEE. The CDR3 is CASSSHVGGSGNTIYF. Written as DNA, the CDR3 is TGTGCCAGCAGCTCACACGTCGGGGGGTCTGGAAACACCATATATTTT.

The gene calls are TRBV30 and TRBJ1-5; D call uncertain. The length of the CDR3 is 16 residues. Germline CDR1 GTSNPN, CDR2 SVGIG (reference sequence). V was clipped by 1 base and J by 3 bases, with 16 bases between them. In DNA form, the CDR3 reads TGTGCCTGGAGTGACGCGGGCCTTGCAGCCAATCAGCCCCAGCATTTT. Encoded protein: CAWSDAGLAANQPQHF.

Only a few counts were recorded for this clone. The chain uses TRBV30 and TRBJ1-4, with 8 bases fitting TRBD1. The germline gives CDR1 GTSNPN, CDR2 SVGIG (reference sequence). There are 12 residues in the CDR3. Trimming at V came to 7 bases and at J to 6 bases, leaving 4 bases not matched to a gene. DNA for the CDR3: TGTGCCTCAGGGGGCGTCGATGAAAAACTGTTTTTT. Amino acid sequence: CASGGVDEKLFF.

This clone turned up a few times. The CDR3 is CASRGTVSTDTQYF. In nucleotides, the CDR3 is TGCGCCAGCAGGGGGACAGTTAGCACAGATACGCAGTATTTT. V usage is TRBV10-2 and J usage is TRBJ2-3, with 7 bases matching TRBD1. The trim removed 6 bases at V and 0 bases at J, leaving 3 bases unmatched. Germline V CDR1 and CDR2: WSHSY, SAAADI. CDR3 length: 14 amino acids.

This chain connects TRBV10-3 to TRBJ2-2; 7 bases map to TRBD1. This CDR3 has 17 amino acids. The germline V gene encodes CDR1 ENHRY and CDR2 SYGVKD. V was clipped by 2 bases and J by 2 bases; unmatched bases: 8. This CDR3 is CAISERSGQRNTGELFF. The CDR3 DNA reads TGTGCCATCAGTGAGAGGTCGGGACAGAGAAACACCGGGGAGCTGTTTTTT.

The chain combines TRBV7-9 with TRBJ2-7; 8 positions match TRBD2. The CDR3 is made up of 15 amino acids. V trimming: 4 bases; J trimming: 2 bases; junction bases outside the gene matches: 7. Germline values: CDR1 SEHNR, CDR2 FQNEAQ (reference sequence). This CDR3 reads CASSWRERGTYEQYF. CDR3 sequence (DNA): TGTGCCAGCAGCTGGCGTGAGCGGGGGACCTACGAGCAGTACTTC.

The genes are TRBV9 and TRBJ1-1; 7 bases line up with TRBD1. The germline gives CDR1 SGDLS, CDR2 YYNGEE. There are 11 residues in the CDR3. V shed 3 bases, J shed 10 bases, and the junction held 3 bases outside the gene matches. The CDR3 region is CASSAPGGAFF. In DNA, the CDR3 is TGTGCCAGCAGCGCACCAGGGGGAGCTTTCTTT.

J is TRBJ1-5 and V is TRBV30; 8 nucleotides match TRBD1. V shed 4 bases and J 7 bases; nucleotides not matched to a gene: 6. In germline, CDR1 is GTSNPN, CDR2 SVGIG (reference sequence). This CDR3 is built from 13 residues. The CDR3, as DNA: TGTGCCTGGAACACAGGGGGTGGACAGCCCCAGCATTTT. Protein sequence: CAWNTGGGQPQHF.

The CDR3 nucleotides read TGTGCCAGCAACGTGATAGCGGGAGAGGACATTCAGTACTTC. This translates into CASNVIAGEDIQYF. The rearrangement uses TRBV7-9 and TRBJ2-4, with 9 bases identical to TRBD2. Per germline, CDR1 SEHNR and CDR2 FQNEAQ (reference sequence). The CDR3 is 14 amino acids. The V and J ends lost 7 bases and 8 bases, in that order; junction bases with no gene match: 9. The variable domain in full, completed from reference TRBV7-9 and TRBJ2-4, reads DTGVSQNPRHKITKRGQNVTFRCDPISEHNRLYWYRQTLGQGPEFLTYFQNEAQLEKSRLLSDRFSAERPKGSFSTLEIQRTEQGDSAMYLCASNVIAGEDIQYFGAGTRLSVL.

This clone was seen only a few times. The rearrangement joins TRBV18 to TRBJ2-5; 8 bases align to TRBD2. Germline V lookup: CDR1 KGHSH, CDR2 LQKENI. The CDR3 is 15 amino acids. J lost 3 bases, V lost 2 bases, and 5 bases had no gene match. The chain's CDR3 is CASSPVTAGEETQYF. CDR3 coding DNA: TGTGCCAGCTCACCAGTTACAGCGGGAGAAGAGACCCAGTACTTC.